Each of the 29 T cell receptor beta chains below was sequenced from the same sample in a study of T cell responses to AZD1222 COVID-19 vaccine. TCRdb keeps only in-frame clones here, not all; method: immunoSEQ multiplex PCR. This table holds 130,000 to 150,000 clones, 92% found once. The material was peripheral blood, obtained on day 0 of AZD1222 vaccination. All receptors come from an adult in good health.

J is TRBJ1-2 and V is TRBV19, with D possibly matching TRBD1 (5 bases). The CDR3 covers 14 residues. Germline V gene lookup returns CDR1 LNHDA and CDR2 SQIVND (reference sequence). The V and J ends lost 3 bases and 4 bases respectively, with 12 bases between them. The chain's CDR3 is CASSMLGDSYGYTF. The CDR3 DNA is TGTGCCAGTAGTATGTTAGGGGATAGCTATGGCTACACCTTC.

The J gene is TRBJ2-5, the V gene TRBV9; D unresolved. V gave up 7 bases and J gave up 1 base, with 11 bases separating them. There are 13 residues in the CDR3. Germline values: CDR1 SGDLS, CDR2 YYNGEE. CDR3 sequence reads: CASGRGSQETQYF. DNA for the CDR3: TGTGCCAGCGGTAGAGGATCCCAAGAGACCCAGTACTTC.

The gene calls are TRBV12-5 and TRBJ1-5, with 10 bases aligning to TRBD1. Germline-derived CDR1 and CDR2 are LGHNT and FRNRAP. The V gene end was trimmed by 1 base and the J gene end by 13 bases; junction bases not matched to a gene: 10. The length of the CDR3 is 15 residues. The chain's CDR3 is CASGLGRWGTGEQHF. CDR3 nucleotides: TGTGCTAGTGGTTTGGGAAGGTGGGGGACAGGGGAACAGCATTTT. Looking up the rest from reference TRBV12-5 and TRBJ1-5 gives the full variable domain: DARVTQTPRHKVTEMGQEVTMRCQPILGHNTVFWYRQTMMQGLELLAYFRNRAPLDDSGMPKDRFSAEMPDATLATLKIQPSEPRDSAVYFCASGLGRWGTGEQHFGDGTRLSIL.

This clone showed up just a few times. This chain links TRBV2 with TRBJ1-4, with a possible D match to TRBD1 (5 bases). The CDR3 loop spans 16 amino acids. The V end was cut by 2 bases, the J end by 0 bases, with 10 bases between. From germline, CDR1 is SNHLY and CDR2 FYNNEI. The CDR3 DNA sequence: TGTGCCAGCAGTGAAATGGGGCCCGCAACTAATGAAAAACTGTTTTTT. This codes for CASSEMGPATNEKLFF.

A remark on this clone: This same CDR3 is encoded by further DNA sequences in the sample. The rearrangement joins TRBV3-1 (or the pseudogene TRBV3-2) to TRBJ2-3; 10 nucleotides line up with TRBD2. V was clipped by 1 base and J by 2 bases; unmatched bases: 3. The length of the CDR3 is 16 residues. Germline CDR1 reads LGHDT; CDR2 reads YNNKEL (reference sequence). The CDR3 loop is CASSQGLAGVTDTQYF. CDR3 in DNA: TGTGCCAGCAGCCAAGGGCTAGCGGGAGTCACAGATACGCAGTATTTT.

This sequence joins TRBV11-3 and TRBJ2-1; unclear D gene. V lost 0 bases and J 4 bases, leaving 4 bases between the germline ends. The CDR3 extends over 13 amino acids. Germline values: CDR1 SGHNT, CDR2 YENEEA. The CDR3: CASSLDRYNEQFF. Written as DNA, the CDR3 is TGTGCCAGCAGCTTAGACAGATACAATGAGCAGTTCTTC.

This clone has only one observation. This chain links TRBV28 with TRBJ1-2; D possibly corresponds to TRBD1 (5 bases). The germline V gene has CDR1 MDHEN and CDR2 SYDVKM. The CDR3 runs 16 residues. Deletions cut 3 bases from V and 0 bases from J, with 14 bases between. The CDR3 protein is CASSFPRGETNYGYTF. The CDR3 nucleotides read TGTGCCAGCAGTTTTCCCCGAGGGGAAACTAACTATGGCTACACCTTC.

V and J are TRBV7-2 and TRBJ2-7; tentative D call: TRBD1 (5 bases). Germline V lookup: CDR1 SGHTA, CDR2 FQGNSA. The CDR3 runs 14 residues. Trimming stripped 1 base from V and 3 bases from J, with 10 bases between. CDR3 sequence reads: CASSLGGQGYEQYF. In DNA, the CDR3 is TGTGCCAGCAGCTTAGGCGGCCAGGGCTACGAGCAGTACTTC.

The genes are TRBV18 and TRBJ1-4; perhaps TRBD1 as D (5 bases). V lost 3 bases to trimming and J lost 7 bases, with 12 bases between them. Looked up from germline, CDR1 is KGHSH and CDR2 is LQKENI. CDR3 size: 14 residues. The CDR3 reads CASSPGTWGEKLFF. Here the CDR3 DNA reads TGTGCCAGCTCACCGGGGACTTGGGGTGAAAAACTGTTTTTT.

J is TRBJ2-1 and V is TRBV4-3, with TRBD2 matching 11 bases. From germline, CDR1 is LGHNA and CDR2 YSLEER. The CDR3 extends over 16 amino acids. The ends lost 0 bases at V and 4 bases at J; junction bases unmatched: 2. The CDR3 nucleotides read TGCGCCAGCAGCCAAGAACCTAGCGGGGGGTACAATGAGCAGTTCTTC. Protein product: CASSQEPSGGYNEQFF.

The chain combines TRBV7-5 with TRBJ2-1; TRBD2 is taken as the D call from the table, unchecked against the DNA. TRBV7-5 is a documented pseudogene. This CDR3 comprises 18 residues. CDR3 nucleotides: TGTGCCAGAAGCTTAAATCTAGAGAGGGAGTCGGCCTACAATGAGCAGTTCTTC. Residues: CARSLNLERESAYNEQFF.

Written as DNA, the CDR3 is TGTGCCAGCAGCAGAGGAGGGCTGGCCCCCCAGCATTTT. It codes for CASSRGGLAPQHF. The genes are TRBV21-1 and TRBJ1-5. TRBV21-1 is a documented pseudogene. The CDR3 loop spans 13 amino acids.

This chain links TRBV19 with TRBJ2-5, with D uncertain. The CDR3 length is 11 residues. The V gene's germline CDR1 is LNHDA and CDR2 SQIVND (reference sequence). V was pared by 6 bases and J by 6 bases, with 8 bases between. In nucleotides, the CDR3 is TGTGCCAGTAGCTCCGGGCAGACCCAGTACTTC. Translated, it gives CASSSGQTQYF.

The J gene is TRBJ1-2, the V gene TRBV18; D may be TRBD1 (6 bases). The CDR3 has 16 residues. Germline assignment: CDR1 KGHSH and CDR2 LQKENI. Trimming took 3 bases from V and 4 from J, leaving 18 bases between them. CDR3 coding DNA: TGTGCCAGCTCACCCTTACCGGGACACACATCCTATGGCTACACCTTC. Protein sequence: CASSPLPGHTSYGYTF. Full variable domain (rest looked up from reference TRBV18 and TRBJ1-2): NAGVMQNPRHLVRRRGQEARLRCSPMKGHSHVYWYRQLPEEGLKFMVYLQKENIIDESGMPKERFSAEFPKEGPSILRIQQVVRGDSAAYFCASSPLPGHTSYGYTFGSGTRLTVV.

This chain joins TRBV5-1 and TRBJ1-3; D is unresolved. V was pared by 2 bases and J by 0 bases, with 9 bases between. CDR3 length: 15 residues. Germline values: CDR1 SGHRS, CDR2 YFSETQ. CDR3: CASSFSSSSGNTIYF. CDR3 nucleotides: TGCGCCAGCAGCTTTTCCAGTAGCTCTGGAAACACCATATATTTT.

In DNA, the CDR3 is TGTGCCAGCAGCTTATGGGGGCCGGCATATGGCTACACCTTC. It translates to CASSLWGPAYGYTF. The chain has TRBV5-5 and TRBJ1-2, with a possible D match to TRBD1 (6 bases). This CDR3 is built from 14 residues. V was cut by 2 bases and J by 5 bases, with 13 bases left in between. CDR1 SGHKS and CDR2 YYEKEE come from the germline V gene (reference sequence).

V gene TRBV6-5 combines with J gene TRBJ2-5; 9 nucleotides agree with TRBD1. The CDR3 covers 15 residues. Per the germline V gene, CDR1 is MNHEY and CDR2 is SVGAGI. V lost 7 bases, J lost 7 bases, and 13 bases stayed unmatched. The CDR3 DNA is TGTGCCAGCAAGACGGAACAGGGGGCGTCCGGGACCCAGTACTTC. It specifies CASKTEQGASGTQYF.

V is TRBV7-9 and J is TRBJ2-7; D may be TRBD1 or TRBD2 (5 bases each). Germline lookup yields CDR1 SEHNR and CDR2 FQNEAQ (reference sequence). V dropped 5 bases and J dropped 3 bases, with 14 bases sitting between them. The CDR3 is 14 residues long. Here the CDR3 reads CASSRDGSFYEQYF. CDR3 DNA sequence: TGTGCCAGCAGCCGGGACGGTTCGTTCTACGAGCAGTACTTC.

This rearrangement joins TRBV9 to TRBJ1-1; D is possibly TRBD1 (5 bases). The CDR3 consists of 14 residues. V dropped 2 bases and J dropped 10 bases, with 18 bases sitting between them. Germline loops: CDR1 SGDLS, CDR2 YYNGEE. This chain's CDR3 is CASSVGGLDIGAFF. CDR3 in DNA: TGTGCCAGCAGCGTCGGGGGACTGGACATCGGAGCTTTCTTT.

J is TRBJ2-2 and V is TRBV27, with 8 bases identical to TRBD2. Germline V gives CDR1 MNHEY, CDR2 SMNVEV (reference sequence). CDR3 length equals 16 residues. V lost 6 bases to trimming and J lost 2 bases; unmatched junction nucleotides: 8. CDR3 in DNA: TGTGCCAGCAGCGGGGCGGGGGGCCGAAACACCGGGGAGCTGTTTTTT. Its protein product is CASSGAGGRNTGELFF.

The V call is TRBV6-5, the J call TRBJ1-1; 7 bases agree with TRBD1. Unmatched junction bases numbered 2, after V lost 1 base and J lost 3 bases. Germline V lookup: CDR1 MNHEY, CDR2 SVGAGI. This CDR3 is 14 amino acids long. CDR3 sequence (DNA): TGTGCCAGCAGTTACTACGGACAGGACACTGAAGCTTTCTTT. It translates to CASSYYGQDTEAFF.

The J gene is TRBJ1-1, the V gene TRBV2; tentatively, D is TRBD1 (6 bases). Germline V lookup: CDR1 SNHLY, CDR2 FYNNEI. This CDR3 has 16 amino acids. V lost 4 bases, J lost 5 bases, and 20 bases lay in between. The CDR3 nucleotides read TGTGCCAGCAGTGTCTCGGGCAGGGGCGGTCGAACTGAAGCTTTCTTT. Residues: CASSVSGRGGRTEAFF.

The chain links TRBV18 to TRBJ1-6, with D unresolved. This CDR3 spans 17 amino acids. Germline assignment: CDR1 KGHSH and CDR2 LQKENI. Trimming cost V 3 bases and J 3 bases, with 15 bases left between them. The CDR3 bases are TGTGCCAGCTCACCTGATCTATTAGGAGACTATAATTCACCCCTCCACTTT. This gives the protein CASSPDLLGDYNSPLHF.

CDR3 in amino acids: CASIPGQGDTQYF. In nucleotides, the CDR3 is TGTGCCAGCATTCCAGGGCAGGGAGATACGCAGTATTTT. This chain connects TRBV12-3 or TRBV12-4 to TRBJ2-3, with TRBD1 as a possible D gene (5 bases). This CDR3 contains 13 residues. V lost 7 bases, J lost 5 bases, and 13 bases lay in between.

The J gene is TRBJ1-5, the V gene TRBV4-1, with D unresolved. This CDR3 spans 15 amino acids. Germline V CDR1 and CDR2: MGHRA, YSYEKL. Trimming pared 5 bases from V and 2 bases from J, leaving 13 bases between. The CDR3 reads CASSAPSSRNQPQHF. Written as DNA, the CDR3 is TGCGCCAGCAGCGCTCCCTCTTCCCGCAATCAGCCCCAGCATTTT.

The CDR3 DNA follows: TGTGCCAGCAGCTTATGGGGGTACGGAAACACCATATATTTT. The encoded protein is CASSLWGYGNTIYF. The rearrangement links TRBV11-2 to TRBJ1-3; D may be TRBD1 (5 bases). The CDR3 has 14 amino acids. Germline lookup yields CDR1 SGHAT and CDR2 FQNNGV. With 2 bases removed from V and 4 bases from J, the gap between germline ends came to 9 bases.

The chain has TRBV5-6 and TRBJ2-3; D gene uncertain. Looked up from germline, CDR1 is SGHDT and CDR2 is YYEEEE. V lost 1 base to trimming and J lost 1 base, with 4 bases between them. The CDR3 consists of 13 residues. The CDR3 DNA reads TGTGCCAGCAGCTTGATCCGCACAGATACGCAGTATTTT. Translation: CASSLIRTDTQYF. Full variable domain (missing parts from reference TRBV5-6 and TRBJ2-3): DAGVTQSPTHLIKTRGQQVTLRCSPKSGHDTVSWYQQALGQGPQFIFQYYEEEERQRGNFPDRFSGHQFPNYSSELNVNALLLGDSALYLCASSLIRTDTQYFGPGTRLTVL.

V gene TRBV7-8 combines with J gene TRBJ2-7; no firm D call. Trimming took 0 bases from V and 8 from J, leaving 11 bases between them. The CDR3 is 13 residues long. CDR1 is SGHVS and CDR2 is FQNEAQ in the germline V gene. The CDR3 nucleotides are TGTGCCAGCAGCTTAGCTTCTTCCGAGAAGCAGTACTTC. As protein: CASSLASSEKQYF.

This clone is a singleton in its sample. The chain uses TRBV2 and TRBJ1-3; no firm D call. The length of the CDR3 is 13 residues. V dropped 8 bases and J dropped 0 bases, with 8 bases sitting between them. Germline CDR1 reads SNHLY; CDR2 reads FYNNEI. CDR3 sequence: CASRQRSGNTIYF. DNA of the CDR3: TGTGCCAGCCGTCAGCGCTCTGGAAACACCATATATTTT.